Listed below are T cell receptor beta chains from one sample, sequenced in a study of blood T cell repertoires in COVID-19. Sequenced by immunoSEQ multiplex PCR; TCRdb stores in-frame clones only, minus some. The sample includes more than 150,000 clones, 70% to 85% of them seen just once. Sample: peripheral blood. The receptors stem from a middle-aged man who had recovered from COVID-19. The CDR3 runs from the conserved cysteine through the conserved F or W. Each record gives: D gene, clone size, V gene, J gene, CDR3 protein, CDR3 DNA. The D gene is left open where the match is weak. A row's size may be missing; if present it is once, few, many or a size class.

D: NA; size: NA; V: TRBV4-1; J: TRBJ1-4; CDR3: CASSQDGKTSEKLFF; DNA: TGCGCCAGCAGCCAAGATGGCAAGACAAGTGAAAAACTGTTTTTT
D: TRBD1; size: NA; V: TRBV2; J: TRBJ1-6; CDR3: CAYRRTGPSPLHF; DNA: TGTGCCTACCGTAGGACAGGGCCTTCACCCCTCCACTTT
D: TRBD1; size: NA; V: TRBV5-1; J: TRBJ2-2; CDR3: CASSSNTGDAGELFF; DNA: TGCGCCAGCAGCTCAAACACAGGGGACGCCGGGGAGCTGTTTTTT
D: NA; size: NA; V: TRBV6-6; J: TRBJ1-2; CDR3: CASSRSFFRTQTNYGYTF; DNA: TGTGCCAGCAGTCGGTCCTTTTTCCGGACACAAACTAACTATGGCTACACCTTC
D: TRBD1; size: NA; V: TRBV7-2; J: TRBJ1-1; CDR3: CASSLVDRGGTEAFF; DNA: TGTGCCAGCAGCTTAGTCGACAGGGGCGGCACTGAAGCTTTCTTT
D: NA; size: NA; V: TRBV7-6; J: TRBJ2-1; CDR3: CASSLGVTLDNEQFF; DNA: TGTGCCAGCAGCTTAGGCGTGACTTTAGACAATGAGCAGTTCTTC
D: TRBD2; size: NA; V: TRBV7-9; J: TRBJ2-1; CDR3: CASSVQREFYEQFF; DNA: TGTGCCAGCAGTGTTCAGCGGGAGTTTTATGAGCAGTTCTTC
D: TRBD1; size: NA; V: TRBV19; J: TRBJ2-3; CDR3: CASSKLGGQATDTQYF; DNA: TGTGCCAGTAGTAAGTTGGGGGGACAGGCCACAGATACGCAGTATTTT
D: NA; size: NA; V: TRBV27; J: TRBJ2-4; CDR3: CASSLGSGFGRNIQYF; DNA: TGTGCCAGCAGTTTAGGGTCAGGGTTTGGAAGAAACATTCAGTACTTC
D: NA; size: NA; V: TRBV21-1; J: TRBJ2-7; CDR3: CASSKAGVGGAIHEQYF; DNA: TGTGCCAGCAGCAAAGCTGGTGTTGGAGGGGCCATCCACGAGCAGTACTTC
D: NA; size: NA; V: TRBV10-3; J: TRBJ1-5; CDR3: CAISESSAYSNQPQHF; DNA: TGTGCCATCAGTGAGTCCTCAGCGTATAGCAATCAGCCCCAGCATTTT
D: TRBD2; size: NA; V: TRBV5-4; J: TRBJ2-5; CDR3: CASSSAGSSGGQRTQYF; DNA: TGTGCCAGCAGTTCCGCGGGGAGTAGCGGGGGACAGAGGACCCAGTACTTC
D: NA; size: few; V: TRBV7-9; J: TRBJ2-7; CDR3: CASSLGGAEQYF; DNA: TGTGCCAGCAGCTTGGGTGGGGCCGAGCAGTACTTC
D: TRBD1; size: NA; V: TRBV29-1; J: TRBJ1-1; CDR3: CSIRTGMNTEAFF; DNA: TGCAGCATCCGGACAGGGATGAACACTGAAGCTTTCTTT
D: TRBD2; size: NA; V: TRBV10-3; J: TRBJ2-3; CDR3: CAIGRPGLAGTDTQYF; DNA: TGTGCCATCGGTAGGCCCGGACTAGCGGGAACAGATACGCAGTATTTT
D: NA; size: once; V: TRBV30; J: TRBJ1-1; CDR3: CAWSVSSLKTEAFF; DNA: TGTGCCTGGAGTGTTTCCAGTTTGAAGACTGAAGCTTTCTTT
D: TRBD1; size: NA; V: TRBV11-3; J: TRBJ2-7; CDR3: CASSSGTAPFLEQYF; DNA: TGTGCCAGCAGCTCCGGGACAGCGCCGTTTTTGGAGCAGTACTTC
D: NA; size: NA; V: TRBV10-3; J: TRBJ2-3; CDR3: CAIRGDTDTQYF; DNA: TGTGCCATCAGGGGAGACACAGATACGCAGTATTTT
D: TRBD1; size: NA; V: TRBV30; J: TRBJ1-1; CDR3: CAWSWVGGAKGNTEAFF; DNA: TGTGCCTGGAGTTGGGTAGGGGGCGCGAAGGGGAACACTGAAGCTTTCTTT